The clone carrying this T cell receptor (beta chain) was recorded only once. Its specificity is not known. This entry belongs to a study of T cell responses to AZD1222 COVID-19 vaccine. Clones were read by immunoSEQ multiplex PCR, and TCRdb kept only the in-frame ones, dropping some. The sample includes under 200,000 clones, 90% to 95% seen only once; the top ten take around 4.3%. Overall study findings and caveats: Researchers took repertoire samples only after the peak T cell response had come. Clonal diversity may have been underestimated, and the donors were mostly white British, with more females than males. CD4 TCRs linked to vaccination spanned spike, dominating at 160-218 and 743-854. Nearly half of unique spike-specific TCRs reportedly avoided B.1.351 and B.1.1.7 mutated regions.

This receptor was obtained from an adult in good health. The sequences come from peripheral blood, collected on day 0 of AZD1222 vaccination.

CDR3 nucleotides: TGCGCCAGCAGCTTGACAGCTATCAACACTGAAGCTTTCTTT. Its protein product is CASSLTAINTEAFF. This chain links TRBV5-1 with TRBJ1-1; D unresolved. The germline CDR1 and CDR2 sequences are SGHRS and YFSETQ. V gave up 1 base and J gave up 2 bases, with 9 bases separating them. This CDR3 comprises 14 residues.